These 2 T cell receptor beta chains came from one sample sequenced in a study of control samples from healthy donors and cancer patients (dated by TCRdb to 2019 to 2021). The library relied on the immunoSEQ multiplex PCR assay. TCRdb's version of the immuneACCESS table is confined to in-frame rearrangements and falls short of the full clone set. An unresolved V gene accounts for under half of the shortfall where checked; the remainder is of unknown origin. The sample yields under 300,000 clones; around 79% were counted once. The ten largest clones capture approximately 12% of the sample. The sequenced sample consisted of PBMCs. Receptor source: a woman aged 60 to 75 with lung cancer.

This chain connects TRBV4-2 to TRBJ1-5; D ambiguous. There are 13 residues in the CDR3. Germline V gene lookup returns CDR1 LGHNA and CDR2 YNFKEQ. V lost 4 bases and J lost 7, with 11 bases in between. CDR3 sequence (DNA): TGTGCCAGCAGCCCCGAGCCTCACCAGCCCCAGCATTTT. This codes for CASSPEPHQPQHF.

This chain uses TRBV27 with TRBJ2-7, with TRBD1 as a possible D gene (6 bases). Germline V lookup: CDR1 MNHEY, CDR2 SMNVEV (reference sequence). The CDR3 covers 16 residues. Trimming took off 2 bases at V and 2 bases at J, with 16 bases between the two ends. In nucleotides, the CDR3 is TGTGCCAGCAGTTTAAGGGGGACGGAAGCTCCCTACGAGCAGTACTTC. Residues: CASSLRGTEAPYEQYF.